Presented here are 28 T cell receptor beta chains from one specimen sequenced in a study of T-cell reconstitution after alpha-beta-depleted transplantation in children. It was with unique molecular identifiers that the TCRbeta library was prepared. From the PCR reads, TCRdb called clonotypes with MiXCR, one entry per CDR3 protein. The sample has around 800,000 distinct CDR3 sequences; about 16% are singletons. This specimen consisted of PBMCs, mostly from graft donor cells, obtained 360 days after TCRalphabeta/CD19-depleted stem cell transplant. These receptors were obtained from a male patient younger than 18 who had a stem cell transplant for acute lymphoblastic leukemia, so the T cells may come from the graft donor.

This clonotype was counted between two and nine times. This chain uses TRBV10-3 with TRBJ2-1; the match to TRBD2 covers 13 bases. The germline V gene encodes CDR1 ENHRY and CDR2 SYGVKD. J gave up 8 bases and V 6 bases, and 10 bases lay outside the gene matches. The CDR3 contains 16 residues. The CDR3 region is CAISGGLAGVGDEQFF. The CDR3 DNA follows: TGTGCCATCAGCGGCGGACTAGCGGGAGTCGGTGATGAGCAGTTCTTC.

This clonotype was detected once. This chain connects TRBV7-2 to TRBJ2-7; 9 nucleotides match TRBD2. V lost 5 bases and J lost 4; bases outside the gene matches: 12. CDR1 and CDR2 (germline): SGHTA, FQGNSA. This CDR3 region has 16 residues. DNA for the CDR3: TGTGCCAGCAGCCAATGGGGGGGACTAGCAGATTACGAGCAGTACTTC. As protein: CASSQWGGLADYEQYF.

The chain has TRBV2 and TRBJ2-7, with 8 positions matching TRBD1. The CDR3 runs 13 residues. Germline V lookup: CDR1 SNHLY, CDR2 FYNNEI. The V and J ends lost 6 bases and 3 bases, in that order; junction bases with no gene match: 4. This CDR3 is CASSYTGGYEQYF. Written as DNA, the CDR3 is TGTGCCAGCAGCTACACAGGGGGCTACGAGCAGTACTTC.

In its sample, this clonotype was seen many times. The rearrangement links TRBV10-3 to TRBJ2-1; possibly TRBD2 for D (6 bases). Germline V gene sequence: CDR1 ENHRY, CDR2 SYGVKD. This CDR3 comprises 15 residues. The V and J ends lost 0 bases and 7 bases respectively, with 13 bases between them. CDR3: CAISESGGIRNEQFF. The CDR3 DNA reads as TGTGCCATCAGTGAGTCAGGAGGGATTCGGAATGAGCAGTTCTTC.

This chain links TRBV9 with TRBJ2-1; no clear D. The V gene's germline CDR1 is SGDLS and CDR2 YYNGEE. The ends were cut back, 3 bases at V and 0 bases at J, with 16 bases in the middle. CDR3 size: 17 residues. DNA for the CDR3: TGTGCCAGCAGCGACGGTCCCCCCTTTAGCTCCTACAATGAGCAGTTCTTC. Amino acids: CASSDGPPFSSYNEQFF.

Ten or more counts support this clonotype. The rearrangement joins TRBV5-5 to TRBJ2-1, with TRBD2 as a possible D gene (5 bases). The CDR3 runs 17 residues. In germline, CDR1 is SGHKS, CDR2 YYEKEE (reference sequence). V was trimmed by 1 base and J by 2 bases, leaving 16 bases between them. CDR3 protein: CASSLSNWGAAYNEQFF. The CDR3 nucleotides read TGTGCCAGCAGCTTGTCAAATTGGGGAGCGGCCTACAATGAGCAGTTCTTC.

A few counts support this clonotype. The junction and the germline gene differ at one end; a read error may be behind it. The CDR3 sequence: CASVSGTAVF. The DNA of the CDR3 is TGTGCCAGTGTCTCCGGGACGGCTGTTTTT. The chain combines TRBV12-3 or TRBV12-4 with TRBJ1-3; D is possibly TRBD1 (5 bases). The CDR3 has 10 residues.

The table lists this clonotype with a few counts. The rearrangement joins TRBV7-2 to TRBJ2-1, with 9 bases identical to TRBD1. The CDR3 consists of 15 residues. The germline V gene encodes CDR1 SGHTA and CDR2 FQGNSA. Trimming removed 5 bases from V and 4 bases from J; junction bases left unmatched: 6. This chain's CDR3 is CASSRDRVLYNEQFF. In nucleotides, the CDR3 is TGTGCCAGCAGCCGGGACAGGGTCCTTTACAATGAGCAGTTCTTC.

The rearrangement joins TRBV2 to TRBJ2-5, with D perhaps TRBD1 (6 bases). CDR1 and CDR2 from the germline V gene are SNHLY and FYNNEI. This CDR3 is 18 amino acids long. V lost 0 bases to trimming and J lost 6 bases, with 23 bases between them. The CDR3 bases are TGTGCCAGCAGTGAAGCCCCCTACCGATCACAGGGCTCCAAGACCCAGTACTTC. Translation gives CASSEAPYRSQGSKTQYF.

This clonotype was recorded at least ten times. CDR3 sequence (DNA): TGCGCCAGCACTCTGAACACTGAAGCTTTCTTT. Amino acid sequence: CASTLNTEAFF. The chain is built from TRBV5-1 and TRBJ1-1, with unresolved D. From germline, CDR1 is SGHRS and CDR2 YFSETQ. Trimming pared 6 bases from V and 0 bases from J, leaving 3 bases between. The CDR3 length is 11 residues.

In its sample, this clonotype was seen a few times. The chain combines TRBV7-6 with TRBJ2-1; TRBD2 matches at 7 bases. There are 15 residues in the CDR3. V was clipped by 4 bases and J by 0 bases; unmatched bases: 3. The germline gives CDR1 SGHVS, CDR2 FNYEAQ. The CDR3 coding sequence is TGTGCCAGCAGCTCCTGGACTAGCTCCTACAATGAGCAGTTCTTC. It encodes CASSSWTSSYNEQFF.

This chain links TRBV4-1 with TRBJ2-7; 8 bases are shared with TRBD2. CDR1 MGHRA and CDR2 YSYEKL come from the germline V gene. Losses at the gene ends were 4 bases for V and 3 bases for J; bases not matched to a gene: 11. This CDR3 is built from 16 residues. The DNA of the CDR3 is TGCGCCAGCAGCCGACCCGAAGCGGGAGCTGACTACGAGCAGTACTTC. It translates to CASSRPEAGADYEQYF.

In this sample, this clonotype turned up a few times. The chain couples TRBV7-9 to TRBJ2-7; D ambiguous. Germline CDR1 SEHNR, CDR2 FQNEAQ (reference sequence). Trimming removed 2 bases from V and 3 bases from J, with 20 bases in between. The CDR3 is 17 amino acids. The CDR3 sequence: CASSLYGSGYPGYEQYF. CDR3 nucleotide sequence: TGTGCCAGCAGCTTATATGGCAGTGGATACCCGGGCTACGAGCAGTACTTC.

This clonotype was seen ten or more times. The gene calls are TRBV20-1 and TRBJ2-7; 9 positions agree with TRBD1. Germline V gene data show CDR1 as DFQATT and CDR2 as SNEGSKA (reference sequence). The CDR3 spans 15 residues. The V and J ends lost 0 bases and 3 bases, in that order; junction bases with no gene match: 6. This CDR3 is CSARDSGTGLYEQYF. For the CDR3, the DNA is TGCAGTGCTAGAGATTCAGGGACAGGGCTCTACGAGCAGTACTTC.

This clonotype came up many times. This chain links TRBV12-3 or TRBV12-4 with TRBJ2-1; 8 positions agree with TRBD1. Trimming at V came to 5 bases and at J to 4 bases, leaving 4 bases not matched to a gene. The length of the CDR3 is 14 residues. The CDR3 region has the DNA TGTGCCAGCAGTATACGGACAGGGTACAATGAGCAGTTCTTC. This codes for CASSIRTGYNEQFF.

This clonotype was observed a few times. The chain uses TRBV7-3 and TRBJ2-1, with 11 nucleotides matching TRBD1. From germline, CDR1 is SGHTA and CDR2 FQGTGA. V dropped 5 bases and J dropped 14; count of bases not matched to a gene: 8. The CDR3 has 13 amino acids. The CDR3 DNA sequence: TGTGCCAGCAGCATCGCCGGGACAGGGGGAAAGTTCTTC. Its translation: CASSIAGTGGKFF.

This clonotype was seen a few times. The V call is TRBV9, the J call TRBJ2-2; possible D gene TRBD2, 6 bases. Germline-derived CDR1 and CDR2 are SGDLS and YYNGEE. The CDR3 consists of 16 residues. V was trimmed by 4 bases and J by 1 base, leaving 14 bases between them. The CDR3 protein is CASSLTRSLNTGELFF. The DNA for the CDR3 is TGTGCCAGCAGCTTGACTAGATCACTGAACACCGGGGAGCTGTTTTTT.

This clonotype was seen at least ten times. The chain carries TRBV5-1 and TRBJ2-5; perhaps TRBD1 as D (5 bases). Between the trimmed V and J ends, which lost 0 bases and 4 bases, there was a span of 10 bases. The CDR3 is made up of 14 amino acids. Germline assignment: CDR1 SGHRS and CDR2 YFSETQ. CDR3 nucleotide sequence: TGCGCCAGCAGCTTGGGGGGCTCGGGAGAGACCCAGTACTTC. Its translation: CASSLGGSGETQYF.

In this sample, this clonotype turned up a few times. The V and J genes are TRBV5-1 and TRBJ1-2; D ambiguous. Deletions cut 0 bases from V and 2 bases from J, with 5 bases between. This CDR3 is built from 13 residues. The germline CDR1 and CDR2 sequences are SGHRS and YFSETQ. CDR3 bases: TGCGCCAGCAGCTTGGATACGAACTATGGCTACACCTTC. Its translation: CASSLDTNYGYTF. Full variable domain (missing parts from reference TRBV5-1 and TRBJ1-2): KAGVTQTPRYLIKTRGQQVTLSCSPISGHRSVSWYQQTPGQGLQFLFEYFSETQRNKGNFPGRFSGRQFSNSRSEMNVSTLELGDSALYLCASSLDTNYGYTFGSGTRLTVV.

The chain recombines TRBV5-5 with TRBJ2-3, with 10 bases matching TRBD2. The trim removed 4 bases at V and 4 bases at J, leaving 12 bases unmatched. The germline gives CDR1 SGHKS, CDR2 YYEKEE (reference sequence). The CDR3 length is 17 residues. The CDR3 loop is CASSLGQSGRAADTQYF. The CDR3 DNA reads TGTGCCAGCAGCCTTGGCCAAAGCGGGAGGGCCGCAGATACGCAGTATTTT.

The table lists this clonotype with a few counts. The chain is built from TRBV12-3 or TRBV12-4 and TRBJ1-1; D is uncertain. The CDR3 contains 12 residues. Trimming cost V 6 bases and J 10 bases, with 15 bases left between them. The CDR3 loop is CASSYIPPRAFF. In DNA, the CDR3 is TGTGCCAGCAGCTACATTCCTCCACGAGCTTTCTTT.

The rearrangement links TRBV15 to TRBJ2-5; TRBD2 matches at 7 bases. Per the germline V gene, CDR1 is LNHNV and CDR2 is YYDKDF (reference sequence). The CDR3 length is 15 residues. The J segment lost 1 base and the V segment lost 0 bases, leaving 2 bases of the junction unmatched. The CDR3 bases are TGTGCCACCAGCAGAGATCGGACTAGCCAAGAGACCCAGTACTTC. It translates to CATSRDRTSQETQYF.

This clonotype was counted many times. CDR3 in DNA: TGTGCCAGCAGCGCGTGGGGGGACACCGGGGAGCTGTTTTTT. Translated, it gives CASSAWGDTGELFF. The chain is built from TRBV7-9 and TRBJ2-2; TRBD2 might be the D (6 bases). The CDR3 spans 14 residues. CDR1 SEHNR and CDR2 FQNEAQ come from the germline V gene (reference sequence). V lost 5 bases, J lost 3 bases, and 10 bases lay in between.

This sequence joins TRBV11-2 and TRBJ2-3, with 16 bases aligning to TRBD2. Unmatched junction bases numbered 3, after V lost 1 base and J lost 2 bases. The CDR3 has 18 amino acids. In germline, CDR1 is SGHAT, CDR2 FQNNGV. The DNA of the CDR3 is TGTGCCAGCAGCTTAGTAGGGACTAGCGGGAGGGCCACAGATACGCAGTATTTT. Protein product: CASSLVGTSGRATDTQYF.

The chain is built from TRBV20-1 and TRBJ2-7, with D unresolved. The V and J ends lost 5 bases and 2 bases respectively, with 7 bases between them. Looked up from germline, CDR1 is DFQATT and CDR2 is SNEGSKA (reference sequence). There are 11 residues in the CDR3. DNA for the CDR3: TGCAGTGCTCCTCCTACCTACGAGCAGTACTTC. This codes for CSAPPTYEQYF.

This clonotype was observed many times. In DNA, the CDR3 is TGTGCCAGCAGAATGTGGGGTGGAGGTGAGCAGTTCTTC. It translates to CASRMWGGGEQFF. V and J are TRBV2 and TRBJ2-1; the D gene is possibly TRBD2 (5 bases). Germline CDR1 is SNHLY and CDR2 is FYNNEI. This CDR3 comprises 13 residues. Trimming shortened V by 6 bases and J by 9 bases, and 15 bases separated the two germline ends.

The V gene is TRBV12-3 or TRBV12-4, the J gene TRBJ2-7; TRBD2 might be the D (5 bases). The CDR3 length is 16 residues. V was pared by 5 bases and J by 5 bases, with 22 bases between. As DNA, the CDR3 is TGTGCCAGCAGTCCCCGGACGGACCCCGAGGGAAACGAGCAGTACTTC. Translating gives CASSPRTDPEGNEQYF.

The chain couples TRBV10-3 to TRBJ2-7; TRBD1 might be the D (6 bases). In germline, CDR1 is ENHRY, CDR2 SYGVKD. The CDR3 consists of 17 residues. Deletions cut 2 bases from V and 2 bases from J, with 19 bases between. The CDR3 DNA reads TGTGCCATCAGTGAGGGAGAGGACAGTTTTTTTACCTACGAGCAGTACTTC. It specifies CAISEGEDSFFTYEQYF.